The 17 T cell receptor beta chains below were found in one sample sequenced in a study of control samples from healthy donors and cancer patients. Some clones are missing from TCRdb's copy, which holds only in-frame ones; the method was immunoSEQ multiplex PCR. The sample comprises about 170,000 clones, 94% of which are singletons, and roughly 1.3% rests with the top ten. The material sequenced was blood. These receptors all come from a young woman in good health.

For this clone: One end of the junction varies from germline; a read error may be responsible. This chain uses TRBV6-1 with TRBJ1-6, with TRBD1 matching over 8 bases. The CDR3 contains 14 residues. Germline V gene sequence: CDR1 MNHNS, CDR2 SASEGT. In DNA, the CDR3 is TGTGCCAGCAGAGAAGACAGGGGAAATTCACCCCTCCACTTT. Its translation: CASREDRGNSPLHF.

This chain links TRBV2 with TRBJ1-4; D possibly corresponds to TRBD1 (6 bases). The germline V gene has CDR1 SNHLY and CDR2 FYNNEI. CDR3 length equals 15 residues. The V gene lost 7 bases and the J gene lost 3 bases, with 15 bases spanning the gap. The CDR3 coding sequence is TGTGCCAGCAACCGGCCAAGGGGGTCTAATGAAAAACTGTTTTTT. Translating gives CASNRPRGSNEKLFF.

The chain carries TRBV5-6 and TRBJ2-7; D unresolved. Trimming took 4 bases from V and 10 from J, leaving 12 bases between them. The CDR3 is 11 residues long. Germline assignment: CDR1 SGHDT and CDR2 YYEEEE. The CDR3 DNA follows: TGTGCCAGCAGCCTAGACCTCGAACAGTACTTC. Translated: CASSLDLEQYF.

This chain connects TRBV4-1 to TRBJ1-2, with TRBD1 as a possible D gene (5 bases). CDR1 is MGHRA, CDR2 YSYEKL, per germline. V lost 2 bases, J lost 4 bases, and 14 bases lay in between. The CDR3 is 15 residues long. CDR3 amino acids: CASSQLTVSSYGYTF. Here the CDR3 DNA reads TGCGCCAGCAGCCAACTGACAGTTTCCTCCTATGGCTACACCTTC.

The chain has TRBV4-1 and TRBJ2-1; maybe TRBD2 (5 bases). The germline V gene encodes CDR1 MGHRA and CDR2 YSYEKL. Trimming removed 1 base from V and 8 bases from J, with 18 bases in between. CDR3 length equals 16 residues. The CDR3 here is CASSQVGIRSVHEQFF. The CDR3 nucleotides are TGCGCCAGCAGCCAAGTTGGGATCCGTAGCGTACATGAGCAGTTCTTC.

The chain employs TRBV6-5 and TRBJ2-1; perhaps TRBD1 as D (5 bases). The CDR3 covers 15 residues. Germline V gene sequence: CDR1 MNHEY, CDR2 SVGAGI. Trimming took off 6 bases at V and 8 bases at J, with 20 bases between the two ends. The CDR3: CASRHNRDSSYEQFF. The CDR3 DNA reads TGTGCCAGCAGACATAACCGCGACAGTTCCTATGAGCAGTTCTTC.

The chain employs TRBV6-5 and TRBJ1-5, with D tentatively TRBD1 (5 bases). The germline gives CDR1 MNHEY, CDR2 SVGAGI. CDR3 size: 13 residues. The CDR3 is CTWRGGGNQPQHF. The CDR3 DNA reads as TGTACATGGCGTGGGGGGGGCAATCAGCCCCAGCATTTT.

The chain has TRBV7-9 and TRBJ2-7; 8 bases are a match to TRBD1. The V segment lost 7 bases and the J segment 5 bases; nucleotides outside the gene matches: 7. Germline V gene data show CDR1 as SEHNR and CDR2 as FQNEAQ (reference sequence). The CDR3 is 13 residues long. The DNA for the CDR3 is TGTGCCAGCATCGGACAGGGTAGCCACGAGCAGTACTTC. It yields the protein CASIGQGSHEQYF.

The CDR3 bases are TGTGCCAGCAGCTTAGGTTCGGGTCCCCCGGAGGGGCTGTTTTTT. Translation: CASSLGSGPPEGLFF. This rearrangement joins TRBV5-8 to TRBJ2-2, with D perhaps TRBD2 (6 bases). The CDR3 covers 15 residues. From germline, CDR1 is SGHTS and CDR2 YDEGEE. V dropped 2 bases and J dropped 13 bases, with 21 bases sitting between them.

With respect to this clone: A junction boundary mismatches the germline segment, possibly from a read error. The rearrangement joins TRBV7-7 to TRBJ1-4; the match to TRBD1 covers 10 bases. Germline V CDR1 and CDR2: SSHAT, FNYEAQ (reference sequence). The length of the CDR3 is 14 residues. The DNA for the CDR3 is TGTGCTAGCAGCCCATCGAGGACAGGGGGGGAACTGTTTTTT. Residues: CASSPSRTGGELFF.

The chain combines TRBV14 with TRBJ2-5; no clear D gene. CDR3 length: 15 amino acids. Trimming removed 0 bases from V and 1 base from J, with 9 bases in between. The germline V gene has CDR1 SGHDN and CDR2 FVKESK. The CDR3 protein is CASSQDRHLQETQYF. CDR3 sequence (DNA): TGTGCCAGCAGCCAAGATCGCCATCTCCAAGAGACCCAGTACTTC.

The CDR3 reads CASSPGQGGEQYF. The CDR3 region has the DNA TGTGCCAGCTCTCCTGGACAGGGAGGCGAGCAGTACTTC. The genes are TRBV18 and TRBJ2-7, with 8 bases that match TRBD1. This CDR3 region has 13 residues. Germline assignment: CDR1 KGHSH and CDR2 LQKENI. J gave up 6 bases and V 6 bases, and 7 bases lay outside the gene matches.

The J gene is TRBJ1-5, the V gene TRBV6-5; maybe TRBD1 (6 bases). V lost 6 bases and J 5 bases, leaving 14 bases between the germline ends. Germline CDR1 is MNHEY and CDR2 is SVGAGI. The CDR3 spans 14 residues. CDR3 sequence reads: CASREGVGHQPQHF. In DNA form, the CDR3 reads TGTGCCAGCAGGGAGGGGGTCGGGCATCAGCCCCAGCATTTT.

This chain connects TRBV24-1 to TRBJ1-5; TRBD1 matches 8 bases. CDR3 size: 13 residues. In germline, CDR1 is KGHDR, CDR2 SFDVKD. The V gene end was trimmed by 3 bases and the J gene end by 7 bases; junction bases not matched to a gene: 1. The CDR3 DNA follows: TGTGCCACCAGTGATAGGACAGGGCAGCCCCAGCATTTT. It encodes CATSDRTGQPQHF.

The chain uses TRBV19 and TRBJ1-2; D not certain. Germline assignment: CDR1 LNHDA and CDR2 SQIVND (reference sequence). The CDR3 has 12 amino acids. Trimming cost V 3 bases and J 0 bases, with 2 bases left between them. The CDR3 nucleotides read TGTGCCAGTAGTATGTCTAACTATGGCTACACCTTC. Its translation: CASSMSNYGYTF.

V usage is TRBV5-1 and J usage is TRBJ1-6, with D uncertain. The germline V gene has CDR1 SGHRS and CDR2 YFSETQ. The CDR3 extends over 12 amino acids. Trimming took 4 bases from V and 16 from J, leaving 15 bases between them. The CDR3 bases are TGCGCCAGCAGCCTATTCCGGGATTATCTCCACTTT. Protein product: CASSLFRDYLHF.

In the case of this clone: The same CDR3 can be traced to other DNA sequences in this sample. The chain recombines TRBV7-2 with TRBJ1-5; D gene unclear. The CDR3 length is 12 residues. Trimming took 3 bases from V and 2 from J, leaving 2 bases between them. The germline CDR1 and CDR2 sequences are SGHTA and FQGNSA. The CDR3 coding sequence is TGTGCCAGCAGCTTTGGCAATCAGCCCCAGCATTTT. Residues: CASSFGNQPQHF.